This T cell receptor (beta chain) was sequenced in a study of blood T cell repertoires in COVID-19. Across the study: Italy, Spain and the United States were the sources of the convalescent and acute COVID-19 samples. Nucleic acid was either cDNA or gDNA, and it came from T cells, B-cell-depleted T cells, or PBMCs.

This clone has just a few counts. The CDR3 runs to 15 residues. The germline V and J ends were trimmed by 1 base and 6 bases, with 14 bases remaining between them. Per germline, CDR1 KGHSH and CDR2 LQKENI. Original processing notes: The authors estimated nucleated cell counts from reference gene primer amplification. The assay was immunoSEQ multiplex PCR, and TCRdb's table has in-frame clones only and misses some. V and J calls and clone size follow that table, whereas D and trimming were derived from the DNA. The sample consists of 140,000 or so clones, roughly 80% of them appearing once. The sample taken for sequencing was peripheral blood. The TCR comes from a man aged 65 to 79 who had recovered from COVID-19. This chain uses TRBV18 with TRBJ2-3, with a possible D match to TRBD2 (6 bases). As DNA, the CDR3 is TGTGCCAGCTCACCACGGAGGGGAGGAAGGGATACGCAGTATTTT. Translation: CASSPRRGGRDTQYF.